This TCR beta chain stems from a study of blood T cell repertoires in COVID-19. The CDR3 spans 14 residues. Germline V CDR1 and CDR2: SGHDN, FVKESK. The V and J ends lost 4 bases and 3 bases respectively, with 13 bases between them. Here immunoSEQ multiplex PCR was the method, and the copy in TCRdb shows in-frame clones only, minus some. This repertoire shows about 210,000 clones, roughly 90% found once; its top ten account for 10%. Material for sequencing was PBMCs or T cells enriched from blood (not recorded which). The sequence was obtained from a man between 18 and 35 years old with acute COVID-19. The genes are TRBV14 and TRBJ2-7; TRBD1 might be the D (5 bases). The CDR3 nucleotides read TGTGCCAGCAGCCCCCCTTTAAGGGGCTACGAGCAGTACTTC. Translation gives CASSPPLRGYEQYF.